These 18 T cell receptor beta chains originate from one sample sequenced in a study of blood T cell repertoires in COVID-19. The method was immunoSEQ multiplex PCR; TCRdb's version includes in-frame clones alone and lacks a portion of them. The repertoire holds over 8,500 clones, with over 80% as singletons. The sample was peripheral blood. These receptors originate from a human donor in a cohort sampled during active COVID-19.

V and J are TRBV7-8 and TRBJ2-7; no reliable D call. This CDR3 has 13 residues. Looked up from germline, CDR1 is SGHVS and CDR2 is FQNEAQ. The V and J ends lost 1 base and 4 bases respectively, with 8 bases between them. The chain's CDR3 is CASSLVSGYEQYF. For the CDR3, the DNA is TGTGCCAGCAGCTTAGTTTCCGGGTACGAGCAGTACTTC.

The chain recombines TRBV3-1 (or the pseudogene TRBV3-2) with TRBJ2-1, with 8 bases lining up with TRBD1. Unmatched junction bases numbered 13, after V lost 4 bases and J lost 8 bases. CDR3 length equals 16 residues. CDR1 and CDR2 (germline): LGHDT, YNNKEL (reference sequence). DNA of the CDR3: TGTGCCAGCAGCCGAAACAGGGGGTTCATCGTCCATGAGCAGTTCTTC. This sequence encodes CASSRNRGFIVHEQFF.

The chain has TRBV18 and TRBJ2-7; TRBD1 agrees at 8 bases. Germline lookup yields CDR1 KGHSH and CDR2 LQKENI. The CDR3 loop spans 15 amino acids. Trimming removed 1 base from V and 2 bases from J; junction bases left unmatched: 4. CDR3 nucleotides: TGTGCCAGCTCACCACAGGAACAGGGGGCCTACGAGCAGTACTTC. Translating it yields CASSPQEQGAYEQYF.

The chain combines TRBV28 with TRBJ1-5; perhaps TRBD1 as D (6 bases). The V end was cut by 5 bases, the J end by 10 bases, with 21 bases between. CDR1 MDHEN and CDR2 SYDVKM come from the germline V gene. The length of the CDR3 is 15 residues. The CDR3 reads CASSLDTRGDRPQHF. For the CDR3, the DNA is TGTGCCAGCAGTCTAGATACCAGGGGTGATCGTCCCCAGCATTTT. The variable domain in full, with the rest retrieved from reference TRBV28 and TRBJ1-5, is DVKVTQSSRYLVKRTGEKVFLECVQDMDHENMFWYRQDPGLGLRLIYFSYDVKMKEKGDIPEGYSVSREKKERFSLILESASTNQTSMYLCASSLDTRGDRPQHFGDGTRLSIL.

The chain joins TRBV7-8 to TRBJ2-7; 8 positions agree with TRBD2. This CDR3 is built from 16 residues. With V trimmed by 8 bases and J by 7 bases, 19 bases remained unmatched. CDR1 is SGHVS, CDR2 FQNEAQ, per germline. This chain's CDR3 is CASLPGGGAPLREQYF. CDR3 DNA sequence: TGTGCCAGCCTACCCGGGGGGGGCGCCCCGCTCCGGGAGCAGTACTTC. Combining the CDR3 with reference TRBV7-8 and TRBJ2-7 gives the whole variable domain GAGVSQSPRYKVAKRGQDVALRCDPISGHVSLFWYQQALGQGPEFLTYFQNEAQLDKSGLPSDRFFAERPEGSVSTLKIQRTQQEDSAVYLCASLPGGGAPLREQYFGPGTRLTVT.

The CDR3 bases are TGTGCCAGCAGTTTCGGAGACAGGTCGGGCTACACCTTC. It is translated as CASSFGDRSGYTF. V and J are TRBV27 and TRBJ1-2; D is possibly TRBD1 (6 bases). V lost 3 bases and J lost 8, with 13 bases in between. The CDR3 length is 13 residues. Germline CDR1 MNHEY, CDR2 SMNVEV (reference sequence).

The chain joins TRBV28 to TRBJ1-2; D gene unclear. The CDR3 is 14 residues long. Germline V gene data show CDR1 as MDHEN and CDR2 as SYDVKM. V lost 7 bases to trimming and J lost 2 bases, with 14 bases between them. In DNA form, the CDR3 reads TGTGCCAGCACCCGAACCTCCGGGAACTATGGCTACACCTTC. Translation gives CASTRTSGNYGYTF.

The V call is TRBV18, the J call TRBJ1-6; D possibly corresponds to TRBD1 (6 bases). Between the trimmed V and J ends, which lost 6 bases and 10 bases, there was a span of 19 bases. This CDR3 has 15 residues. Germline V gene sequence: CDR1 KGHSH, CDR2 LQKENI. CDR3 nucleotides: TGTGCCAGCTCTCCCTCTGGGGGCTTGCAGTCACCCCTCCACTTT. It specifies CASSPSGGLQSPLHF.

This CDR3 reads CASTTPNGGSYNEQFF. CDR3 coding DNA: TGTGCCAGCACCACGCCAAATGGAGGCTCCTACAATGAGCAGTTCTTC. This chain joins TRBV5-4 and TRBJ2-1; a weak D match, TRBD2 (5 bases). V lost 6 bases and J lost 0, with 16 bases in between. Per germline, CDR1 SGHNT and CDR2 YYREEE (reference sequence). The CDR3 runs 16 residues.

The V gene is TRBV10-3, the J gene TRBJ2-6; the match to TRBD2 covers 9 bases. Trimming took 6 bases from V and 0 from J; bases not matched to a gene: 9. This CDR3 comprises 18 residues. Germline V gene lookup returns CDR1 ENHRY and CDR2 SYGVKD. The CDR3 DNA is TGTGCCATCAGGGGGGCTAGCGGGGAGAGCTCTGGGGCCAACGTCCTGACTTTC. Protein: CAIRGASGESSGANVLTF.

CDR3 loop: CASSPYRDHEQYF. Written as DNA, the CDR3 is TGTGCCAGCAGCCCTTACAGGGACCACGAGCAGTACTTC. The chain links TRBV7-2 to TRBJ2-7, with D possibly being TRBD1 (6 bases). The V gene lost 5 bases and the J gene lost 5 bases, with 13 bases spanning the gap. The CDR3 is made up of 13 amino acids. CDR1 is SGHTA, CDR2 FQGNSA, per germline. The variable domain in full, completed from reference TRBV7-2 and TRBJ2-7, reads GAGVSQSPSNKVTEKGKDVELRCDPISGHTALYWYRQSLGQGLEFLIYFQGNSAPDKSGLPSDRFSAERTGGSVSTLTIQRTQQEDSAVYLCASSPYRDHEQYFGPGTRLTVT.

The rearrangement uses TRBV3-1 (or the pseudogene TRBV3-2) and TRBJ1-5; tentative D call: TRBD1 (5 bases). V lost 0 bases and J 7 bases, leaving 10 bases between the germline ends. In germline, CDR1 is LGHDT, CDR2 YNNKEL (reference sequence). This CDR3 comprises 14 residues. As DNA, the CDR3 is TGTGCCAGCAGCCAAGATACAGGTCACCAGCCCCAGCATTTT. Protein sequence: CASSQDTGHQPQHF.

The CDR3 DNA reads TGTGCCAGCAGTTTAGGGGGGCCTACTGAAGCTTTCTTT. It yields the protein CASSLGGPTEAFF. V usage is TRBV12-3 or TRBV12-4 and J usage is TRBJ1-1; perhaps TRBD1 as D (6 bases). The ends were cut back, 1 base at V and 5 bases at J, with 8 bases in the middle. The length of the CDR3 is 13 residues.

The chain has TRBV18 and TRBJ2-1, with D perhaps matching TRBD2 (6 bases). Per germline, CDR1 KGHSH and CDR2 LQKENI. The ends were cut back, 2 bases at V and 2 bases at J, with 13 bases in the middle. CDR3 length: 16 residues. The CDR3 nucleotides read TGTGCCAGCTCACCATCCCAGCGGGCGGCCTACAATGAGCAGTTCTTC. It translates to CASSPSQRAAYNEQFF.

The chain has TRBV18 and TRBJ1-1; D possibly corresponds to TRBD1 (6 bases). V dropped 3 bases and J dropped 1 base, with 6 bases sitting between them. The CDR3 spans 13 residues. CDR1 is KGHSH and CDR2 is LQKENI in the germline V gene. CDR3 DNA: TGTGCCAGCTCACCGGGACAGAACACTGAAGCTTTCTTT. Amino acids: CASSPGQNTEAFF.

Comment on this clone: Other DNA variants within this sample encode the same CDR3. The chain has TRBV6-2 or TRBV6-3 and TRBJ2-3, with 7 nucleotides matching TRBD1. The trim removed 4 bases at V and 6 bases at J, leaving 7 bases unmatched. From germline, CDR1 is MNHEY and CDR2 SVGEGT. The CDR3 totals 14 residues. The CDR3 region is CASSWSRGRDTQYF. Written as DNA, the CDR3 is TGTGCCAGCAGTTGGTCAAGGGGGCGCGATACGCAGTATTTT.

A single count supports this clone. Here the CDR3 reads CASSLSWTGHNEQFF. The CDR3 nucleotides are TGTGCCAGCAGTTTATCGTGGACAGGGCACAATGAGCAGTTCTTC. V and J are TRBV27 and TRBJ2-1; 8 bases agree with TRBD1. The V gene's germline CDR1 is MNHEY and CDR2 SMNVEV (reference sequence). The CDR3 consists of 15 residues. V shed 0 bases and J 5 bases; nucleotides not matched to a gene: 3.

The chain couples TRBV6-4 to TRBJ2-3, with 10 bases identical to TRBD1. The CDR3 length is 14 residues. With V trimmed by 2 bases and J by 4 bases, 0 bases remained unmatched. Germline loops: CDR1 MRHNA, CDR2 SNTAGT. The CDR3 protein is CASSDGQGADTQYF. CDR3 coding DNA: TGTGCCAGCAGTGACGGACAGGGGGCAGATACGCAGTATTTT.